This TCR beta chain is drawn from a study of spatial heterogeneity in lung cancer. Study as a whole: Median follow-up for sequenced PBMC samples was about two years after resection, when such samples existed. An average of more than ten raw reads was observed per unique TCR and UMI combination. Notes on the study in general: At resection, ubiquitous expanded tumor TCRs appeared in blood more than at follow-up.

Time point of the sample: blood at routine non-recurrence follow-up after resection. Notes on this clonotype: Its antigen is currently unknown.

Looked up from germline, CDR1 is DFQATT and CDR2 is SNEGSKA (reference sequence). The CDR3 spans 13 residues. Trimming shortened V by 2 bases and J by 5 bases, and 11 bases separated the two germline ends. TCRdb fed the 5' RACE reads into MiXCR, producing one record per CDR3 protein. The table shows roughly 30,000 distinct CDR3 sequences, with over 9.5% occurring only once. The receptor was isolated from a female donor with early-stage non-small cell lung cancer. The chain has TRBV20-1 and TRBJ2-3; tentative D call: TRBD1 (5 bases). Material: PBMCs, obtained at follow-up. The CDR3 nucleotides are TGCAGTGCTAGAACTCCAGGGCAAGATACGCAGTATTTT. This sequence encodes CSARTPGQDTQYF.